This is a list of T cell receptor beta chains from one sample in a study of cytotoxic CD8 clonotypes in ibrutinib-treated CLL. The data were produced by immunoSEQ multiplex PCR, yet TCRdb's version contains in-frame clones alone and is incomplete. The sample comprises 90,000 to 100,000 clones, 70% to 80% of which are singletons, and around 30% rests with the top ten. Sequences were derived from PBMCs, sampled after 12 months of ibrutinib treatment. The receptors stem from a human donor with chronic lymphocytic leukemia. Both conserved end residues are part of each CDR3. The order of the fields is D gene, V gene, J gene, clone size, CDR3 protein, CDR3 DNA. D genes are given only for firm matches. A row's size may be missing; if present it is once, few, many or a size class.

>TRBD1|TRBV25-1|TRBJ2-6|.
CASSDPGQGASGANVLTF
TGTGCCAGCAGTGACCCAGGACAGGGGGCGTCCGGGGCCAACGTCCTGACTTTC
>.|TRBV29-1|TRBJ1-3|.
CSVGVERRAGNTIYF
TGCAGCGTTGGGGTGGAACGTCGAGCTGGAAACACCATATATTTT
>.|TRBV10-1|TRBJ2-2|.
CASSLGPGLGDTGELFF
TGCGCCAGCAGTCTAGGCCCGGGACTGGGAGACACCGGGGAGCTGTTTTTT
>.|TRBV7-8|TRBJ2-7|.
CASSLPRWQGDEQYF
TGTGCCAGCAGCTTACCCCGTTGGCAGGGCGACGAGCAGTACTTC
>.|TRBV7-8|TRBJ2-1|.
CASSLTKSSMTNNEQFF
TGTGCCAGCAGCTTAACCAAAAGCTCCATGACCAACAATGAGCAGTTCTTC
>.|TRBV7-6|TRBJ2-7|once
CASSLDGPGEQYF
TGTGCCAGCAGCTTAGACGGACCGGGGGAGCAGTACTTC
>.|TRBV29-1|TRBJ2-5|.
CSVGEYQETQYF
TGCAGCGTTGGCGAGTACCAAGAGACCCAGTACTTC
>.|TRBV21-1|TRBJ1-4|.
CASIGTGRVGEKLFF
TGTGCCAGCATAGGGACAGGGAGGGTTGGCGAAAAACTGTTTTTT
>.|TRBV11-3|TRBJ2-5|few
CASSLVFMGRTGIETQYF
TGTGCCAGCAGCTTGGTGTTTATGGGTAGGACCGGGATTGAGACCCAGTACTTC
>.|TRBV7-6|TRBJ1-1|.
CASSPGPSNTEAFF
TGTGCCAGCAGCCCCGGACCCTCGAACACTGAAGCTTTCTTT
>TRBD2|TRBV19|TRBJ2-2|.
CASSIAGGPNTGELFF
TGTGCCAGTAGTATAGCGGGGGGACCAAACACCGGGGAGCTGTTTTTT
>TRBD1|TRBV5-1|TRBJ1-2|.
CASSPGQHYGYTF
TGCGCCAGCAGCCCGGGACAGCACTATGGCTACACCTTC
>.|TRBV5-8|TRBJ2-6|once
CASSRVGGVPGANVLTF
TGTGCCAGCAGCCGAGTAGGGGGTGTGCCTGGGGCCAACGTCCTGACTTTC
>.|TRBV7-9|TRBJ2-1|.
CASSGNEQFF
TGTGCCAGCAGCGGCAATGAGCAGTTCTTC
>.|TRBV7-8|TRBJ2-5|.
CASSHPGGPQETQYF
TGTGCCAGCAGCCACCCAGGGGGGCCCCAAGAGACCCAGTACTTC
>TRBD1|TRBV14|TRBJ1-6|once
CASSQGQGANSPLHF
TGTGCCAGCAGCCAAGGACAGGGGGCGAATTCACCCCTCCACTTT
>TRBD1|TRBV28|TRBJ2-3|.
CASSLPGTGVTTDTQYF
TGTGCCAGCAGTTTGCCCGGGACAGGGGTCACGACAGATACGCAGTATTTT
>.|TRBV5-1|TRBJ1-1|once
CASSLGHEKNTEAFF
TGCGCCAGCAGCCTGGGACACGAGAAAAACACTGAAGCTTTCTTT
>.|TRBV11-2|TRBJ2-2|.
CAGSRGNTGELFF
TGTGCCGGGTCTAGAGGGAACACCGGGGAGCTGTTTTTT
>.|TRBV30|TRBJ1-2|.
CAWSVLGGSGYTF
TGTGCCTGGAGTGTACTCGGGGGTTCGGGCTACACCTTC
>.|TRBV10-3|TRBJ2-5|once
CAISPGGDSQETQYF
TGTGCCATCAGCCCAGGTGGGGACTCACAAGAGACCCAGTACTTC
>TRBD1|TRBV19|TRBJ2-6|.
CASNTGQGALGANVLTF
TGTGCCAGTAATACCGGACAGGGGGCGCTTGGGGCCAACGTCCTGACTTTC
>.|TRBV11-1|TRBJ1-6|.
CASSLGDSANSPLHF
TGTGCCAGCAGCTTGGGGGATTCGGCTAATTCACCCCTCCACTTT
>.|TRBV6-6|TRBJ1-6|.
CASRTTGNSPLHF
TGTGCCAGCCGAACAACAGGGAATTCACCCCTCCACTTT
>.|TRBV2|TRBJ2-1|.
CASSEGRSFNEQFF
TGTGCCAGCAGTGAAGGGAGGAGCTTCAATGAGCAGTTCTTC
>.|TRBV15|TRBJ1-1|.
CATRFTQGSEAFF
TGTGCCACCAGGTTTACCCAGGGGTCTGAAGCTTTCTTT
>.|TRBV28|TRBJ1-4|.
CASSSSGPLDEKLFF
TGTGCCAGCAGTTCCTCGGGCCCCCTTGACGAAAAACTGTTTTTT
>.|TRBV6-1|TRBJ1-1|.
CASRVGESAFF
TGTGCCAGCAGAGTCGGGGAGAGCGCTTTCTTT
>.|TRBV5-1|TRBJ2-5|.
CASSFFGTANEETQYF
TGCGCCAGCAGCTTCTTCGGGACGGCGAACGAGGAGACCCAGTACTTC
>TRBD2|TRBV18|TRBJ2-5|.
CASSRTTGLAGQETQYF
TGTGCCAGCTCACGAACCACGGGACTAGCGGGCCAAGAGACCCAGTACTTC
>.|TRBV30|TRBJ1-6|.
CAGGPAAQLRNSPLHF
TGTGCCGGGGGACCGGCAGCCCAACTTCGAAATTCACCCCTCCACTTT
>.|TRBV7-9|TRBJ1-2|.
CASSLLQGGYTF
TGTGCCAGCAGCTTGCTCCAGGGTGGCTACACCTTC
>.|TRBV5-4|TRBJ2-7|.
CASNPGTISNEQYF
TGTGCCAGTAACCCCGGGACAATTTCTAACGAGCAGTACTTC